A single sample gave rise to the 7 T cell receptor beta chains below, sequenced in a study of blood T cell repertoires in COVID-19. Produced via immunoSEQ multiplex PCR; TCRdb's table is partial and in-frame only. Of 150,000 to 200,000 clones listed, approximately 86% are singletons. Material for sequencing was PBMCs or T cells enriched from blood (not recorded which). These receptor sequences come from a woman aged 55-70 years with acute COVID-19.

This sequence joins TRBV7-2 and TRBJ2-3; TRBD1 might be the D (6 bases). CDR1 SGHTA and CDR2 FQGNSA come from the germline V gene. V was pared by 3 bases and J by 2 bases, with 12 bases between. This CDR3 spans 15 amino acids. Here the CDR3 DNA reads TGTGCCAGCAGCTTTCGACAGGAGATCACAGATACGCAGTATTTT. It encodes CASSFRQEITDTQYF.

The chain uses TRBV27 and TRBJ1-2, with a possible D match to TRBD1 (5 bases). The germline V gene has CDR1 MNHEY and CDR2 SMNVEV (reference sequence). The V and J ends lost 8 bases and 7 bases respectively, with 14 bases between them. This CDR3 is 12 amino acids long. CDR3 loop: CASAGGTSGYTF. Written as DNA, the CDR3 is TGTGCCAGCGCGGGGGGAACCTCTGGCTACACCTTC.

This chain joins TRBV24-1 and TRBJ2-3, with 7 bases aligning to TRBD1. The CDR3 is made up of 17 amino acids. CDR1 and CDR2 from the germline V gene are KGHDR and SFDVKD. V trimming: 3 bases; J trimming: 2 bases; junction bases outside the gene matches: 10. For the CDR3, the DNA is TGTGCCACCAGTGATCACTTCCGGACAGGTCTCACAGATACGCAGTATTTT. Protein: CATSDHFRTGLTDTQYF.

CDR3 region: CASSWTGPTEAFF. Here the CDR3 DNA reads TGTGCCAGCAGCTGGACAGGGCCCACTGAAGCTTTCTTT. This rearrangement joins TRBV7-2 to TRBJ1-1; 8 nucleotides agree with TRBD1. V shed 4 bases and J 4 bases; nucleotides not matched to a gene: 2. The CDR3 spans 13 residues. Germline-derived CDR1 and CDR2 are SGHTA and FQGNSA.

The V call is TRBV6-5, the J call TRBJ1-5; D may be TRBD1 (6 bases). Germline CDR1 is MNHEY and CDR2 is SVGAGI. This CDR3 is 14 amino acids long. Deletions cut 6 bases from V and 10 bases from J, with 19 bases between. The CDR3 protein is CASRPRGAGRPQHF. CDR3 in DNA: TGTGCCAGCAGACCCCGGGGGGCCGGACGACCCCAGCATTTT.

The chain has TRBV12-3 or TRBV12-4 and TRBJ2-1; D is possibly TRBD1 (6 bases). The ends were cut back, 5 bases at V and 4 bases at J, with 9 bases in the middle. CDR3 length: 13 amino acids. The CDR3 DNA follows: TGTGCCAGCAGTCCGACAGGTTACAATGAGCAGTTCTTC. It specifies CASSPTGYNEQFF.

The chain has TRBV5-4 and TRBJ2-2; 8 positions agree with TRBD2. The CDR3 runs to 16 residues. Germline V gene lookup returns CDR1 SGHNT and CDR2 YYREEE (reference sequence). V lost 4 bases to trimming and J lost 4 bases; unmatched junction nucleotides: 9. CDR3 sequence (DNA): TGTGCCAGCAGCCCCCACGGGGGGGGTGGCACCGGGGAGCTGTTTTTT. Its translation is CASSPHGGGGTGELFF.